Listed below are T cell receptor beta chains from one sample, sequenced in a study of blood T cell repertoires in COVID-19. Produced via immunoSEQ multiplex PCR; TCRdb's table is partial and in-frame only. The sample records roughly 330,000 clones, about nine tenths being singletons. Sequences were obtained from PBMCs or T cells enriched from blood (not recorded which). These receptors were collected from a woman aged 18-35 years who had recovered from COVID-19. Both conserved end residues are part of each CDR3. A D gene is named only where the DNA matches it firmly. Some rows mark clone size as missing; the rest say once, few, many or name a class of expanded clone.

clone_size: -; d_call: -; v_call: TRBV28; j_call: TRBJ2-7; cdr3_nt: TGTGCCAGCAGTCCACGCGGTTCCTACGAGCAGTACTTC; cdr3_aa: CASSPRGSYEQYF
clone_size: -; d_call: -; v_call: TRBV6-5; j_call: TRBJ1-6; cdr3_nt: TGTGCCAGCAGTTACGGTCAGGTTAATTCACCCCTCCACTTT; cdr3_aa: CASSYGQVNSPLHF
clone_size: -; d_call: -; v_call: TRBV27; j_call: TRBJ2-1; cdr3_nt: TGTGCCAGCAACCCAAGAACGGGGGTAAGTCTTTTCTCCTACAATGAGCAGTTCTTC; cdr3_aa: CASNPRTGVSLFSYNEQFF
clone_size: -; d_call: -; v_call: TRBV9; j_call: TRBJ2-3; cdr3_nt: TGTGCCAGCAGCGGGGGGGGCCGAACAGATACGCAGTATTTT; cdr3_aa: CASSGGGRTDTQYF
clone_size: -; d_call: -; v_call: TRBV21-1; j_call: TRBJ1-2; cdr3_nt: TGTGCCAGCAGTTGGGCAGGCAGTTGGTGCTATGGCTACACCTTC; cdr3_aa: CASSWAGSWCYGYTF
clone_size: -; d_call: TRBD1; v_call: TRBV18; j_call: TRBJ2-1; cdr3_nt: TGTGCCAGCTCACTCTACAGGGGCGACTTCTACAATGAGCAGTTCTTC; cdr3_aa: CASSLYRGDFYNEQFF
clone_size: -; d_call: TRBD2; v_call: TRBV6-1; j_call: TRBJ2-5; cdr3_nt: TGTGCCAGCAGTGAGACTAGCGGGCCCCAAGAGACCCAGTACTTC; cdr3_aa: CASSETSGPQETQYF
clone_size: -; d_call: -; v_call: TRBV6-1; j_call: TRBJ1-2; cdr3_nt: TGTGCCAGCAGTGAAGGCCCTATCTATGGCTACACCTTC; cdr3_aa: CASSEGPIYGYTF
clone_size: -; d_call: -; v_call: TRBV3-1/TRBV3-2; j_call: TRBJ2-2; cdr3_nt: TGTGCCAGCAGCCAAGGCGTAGGGGTTCCCGGGGAGCTGTTTTTT; cdr3_aa: CASSQGVGVPGELFF
clone_size: -; d_call: -; v_call: TRBV6-5; j_call: TRBJ2-7; cdr3_nt: TGTGCCAGCAGACCGGGTGGGGGGGGCGACGAGCAGTACTTC; cdr3_aa: CASRPGGGGDEQYF
clone_size: -; d_call: TRBD1; v_call: TRBV27; j_call: TRBJ1-1; cdr3_nt: TGTGCCAGCAGGCCGGGACAGGGTGAAGCTTTCTTT; cdr3_aa: CASRPGQGEAFF
clone_size: -; d_call: -; v_call: TRBV25-1; j_call: TRBJ2-1; cdr3_nt: TGTGCCAGCAGTGATTACTCGCCTTTGTACAATGAGCAGTTCTTC; cdr3_aa: CASSDYSPLYNEQFF
clone_size: -; d_call: -; v_call: TRBV6-2/TRBV6-3; j_call: TRBJ1-2; cdr3_nt: TGTGCCAGCAGTCCCAGGGGATCGGGGGGCTACACCTTC; cdr3_aa: CASSPRGSGGYTF
clone_size: -; d_call: TRBD1; v_call: TRBV7-8; j_call: TRBJ2-7; cdr3_nt: TGTGCCAGCAGCCGGGACAGGTACTACGAGCAGTACTTC; cdr3_aa: CASSRDRYYEQYF
clone_size: once; d_call: TRBD1; v_call: TRBV30; j_call: TRBJ1-2; cdr3_nt: TGTGCCTGGAGCGGGGACAGGGACGGGGACTATGGCTACACCTTC; cdr3_aa: CAWSGDRDGDYGYTF
clone_size: once; d_call: -; v_call: TRBV10-2; j_call: TRBJ2-3; cdr3_nt: TGCGCCACGGGGGGGCCGGGACAGGGTCCAGATACGCAGTATTTT; cdr3_aa: CATGGPGQGPDTQYF
clone_size: -; d_call: TRBD2; v_call: TRBV7-9; j_call: TRBJ2-2; cdr3_nt: TGTGCCAGCAGCCTTTTAGGACTAGCGGGAGCGGTCGGGGAGCTGTTTTTT; cdr3_aa: CASSLLGLAGAVGELFF
clone_size: -; d_call: TRBD1; v_call: TRBV6-5; j_call: TRBJ1-4; cdr3_nt: TGTGCCAGCAGTTACCTACACGGGACAGGAAATGAAAAACTGTTTTTT; cdr3_aa: CASSYLHGTGNEKLFF
clone_size: -; d_call: TRBD1; v_call: TRBV9; j_call: TRBJ1-5; cdr3_nt: TGTGCCAGCAGCGCAAGGGACAGGGTTAATCAGCCCCAGCATTTT; cdr3_aa: CASSARDRVNQPQHF
clone_size: -; d_call: TRBD1; v_call: TRBV30; j_call: TRBJ2-2; cdr3_nt: TGTGCCTGGGCCCCACAGGGGGCCGGGGAGCTGTTTTTT; cdr3_aa: CAWAPQGAGELFF
clone_size: -; d_call: TRBD1; v_call: TRBV9; j_call: TRBJ1-4; cdr3_nt: TGTGCCAGCAGCGTAAGAGGGGACAGGGATAATGAAAAACTGTTTTTT; cdr3_aa: CASSVRGDRDNEKLFF
clone_size: -; d_call: -; v_call: TRBV2; j_call: TRBJ1-1; cdr3_nt: TGTGCCAGCAGAACCCAGGGGAACACTGAAGCTTTCTTT; cdr3_aa: CASRTQGNTEAFF
clone_size: -; d_call: -; v_call: TRBV10-3; j_call: TRBJ2-7; cdr3_nt: TGTGCCATCAGTGGAGCAGGCAACTACGAGCAGTACTTC; cdr3_aa: CAISGAGNYEQYF
clone_size: -; d_call: TRBD1; v_call: TRBV5-6; j_call: TRBJ1-2; cdr3_nt: TGTGCCAGCAGCTTGGAGGGGGCCAGCTATGGCTACACCTTC; cdr3_aa: CASSLEGASYGYTF
clone_size: -; d_call: -; v_call: TRBV14; j_call: TRBJ1-6; cdr3_nt: TGTGCCAGCAGCCGAATACGGGAGGGAGGAGGTTCACCCCTCCACTTT; cdr3_aa: CASSRIREGGGSPLHF
clone_size: -; d_call: TRBD2; v_call: TRBV28; j_call: TRBJ2-1; cdr3_nt: TGTGCCAGCAGTTTAGTACTAGCGGGAGACAATGAGCAGTTCTTC; cdr3_aa: CASSLVLAGDNEQFF
clone_size: -; d_call: TRBD1; v_call: TRBV30; j_call: TRBJ1-2; cdr3_nt: TGTGCCTGGAGTTCAACAGGGGGGCTAGGCTACACCTTC; cdr3_aa: CAWSSTGGLGYTF
clone_size: -; d_call: -; v_call: TRBV30; j_call: TRBJ1-4; cdr3_nt: TGTGCCTGGAGATTAACAGGGAAGGACGAAAAACTGTTTTTT; cdr3_aa: CAWRLTGKDEKLFF
clone_size: -; d_call: TRBD2; v_call: TRBV7-9; j_call: TRBJ2-1; cdr3_nt: TGTGCTACGGGAGGGACCCACAATGAGCAGTTCTTC; cdr3_aa: CATGGTHNEQFF
clone_size: -; d_call: TRBD1; v_call: TRBV10-3; j_call: TRBJ1-5; cdr3_nt: TGTGCCATACAGGGGAGCAATCAGCCCCAGCATTTT; cdr3_aa: CAIQGSNQPQHF
clone_size: -; d_call: TRBD1; v_call: TRBV27; j_call: TRBJ1-5; cdr3_nt: TGTGCCAGCAGTTTTTCAGGGGGCAAGCAGCCCCAGCATTTT; cdr3_aa: CASSFSGGKQPQHF
clone_size: -; d_call: TRBD2; v_call: TRBV12-3/TRBV12-4; j_call: TRBJ2-1; cdr3_nt: TGTGCCAGCCGGGAGGCGCCGTACAATGAGCAGTTCTTC; cdr3_aa: CASREAPYNEQFF
clone_size: -; d_call: TRBD1; v_call: TRBV20-1; j_call: TRBJ2-7; cdr3_nt: TGCAGTGCTAGTCTAACGACAGGGTCCAGCTCCTACGAGCAGTACTTC; cdr3_aa: CSASLTTGSSSYEQYF
clone_size: -; d_call: -; v_call: TRBV9; j_call: TRBJ2-1; cdr3_nt: TGTGCCAGCAGCGTAGGGACAGCGAAATACAATGAGCAGTTCTTC; cdr3_aa: CASSVGTAKYNEQFF
clone_size: once; d_call: -; v_call: TRBV10-3; j_call: TRBJ1-5; cdr3_nt: TGTGCCATCAGTGAGGCGAATCAGCCCCAGCATTTT; cdr3_aa: CAISEANQPQHF
clone_size: -; d_call: TRBD1; v_call: TRBV6-1; j_call: TRBJ2-1; cdr3_nt: TGTGCCAGCAGTGACCAGGGGGCCCATGAGCAGTTCTTC; cdr3_aa: CASSDQGAHEQFF
clone_size: -; d_call: -; v_call: TRBV5-6; j_call: TRBJ1-1; cdr3_nt: TGTGCCAGCAGCTTGTCGCGGGAATACACCCCTAACACTGAAGCTTTCTTT; cdr3_aa: CASSLSREYTPNTEAFF
clone_size: -; d_call: TRBD2; v_call: TRBV7-2; j_call: TRBJ2-1; cdr3_nt: TGTGCCAGCAGCCCCGGGACTACTTACAATGAGCAGTTCTTC; cdr3_aa: CASSPGTTYNEQFF
clone_size: -; d_call: TRBD1; v_call: TRBV5-4; j_call: TRBJ1-2; cdr3_nt: TGTGCCAGCAGCTCACAGGGGGGCGGTGGCTACACCTTC; cdr3_aa: CASSSQGGGGYTF
clone_size: -; d_call: TRBD2; v_call: TRBV7-6; j_call: TRBJ2-7; cdr3_nt: TGTGCCAGCAGCGGTCGACTAGCGGGGCCATTTTCCTACGAGCAGTACTTC; cdr3_aa: CASSGRLAGPFSYEQYF
clone_size: -; d_call: -; v_call: TRBV21-1; j_call: TRBJ1-6; cdr3_nt: TGTGCCAGCACCCACTACCTCCACTTT; cdr3_aa: CASTHYLHF
clone_size: once; d_call: -; v_call: TRBV5-5; j_call: TRBJ1-6; cdr3_nt: TGTGCCAGCAGCTTGGACACCTCACGTAATTCACCCCTCCACTTT; cdr3_aa: CASSLDTSRNSPLHF
clone_size: -; d_call: TRBD2; v_call: TRBV3-1/TRBV3-2; j_call: TRBJ2-1; cdr3_nt: TGTGCCAGCAGCGGCCGCGGCACTAGCGGGGGGTTCAATGAGCAGTTCTTC; cdr3_aa: CASSGRGTSGGFNEQFF
clone_size: -; d_call: TRBD2; v_call: TRBV7-8; j_call: TRBJ2-3; cdr3_nt: TGTGCCAGCAGCTCCCGGACTAGCGGGATTACTAGCACAGATACGCAGTATTTT; cdr3_aa: CASSSRTSGITSTDTQYF
clone_size: -; d_call: TRBD1; v_call: TRBV27; j_call: TRBJ1-1; cdr3_nt: TGTGCCAGCAGTAAAACAGGGGGAGACACTGAAGCTTTCTTT; cdr3_aa: CASSKTGGDTEAFF
clone_size: -; d_call: -; v_call: TRBV27; j_call: TRBJ2-1; cdr3_nt: TGTGCCAGCAGTTTAGGGACATCCCACAATGAGCAGTTCTTC; cdr3_aa: CASSLGTSHNEQFF
clone_size: once; d_call: -; v_call: TRBV7-3; j_call: TRBJ1-1; cdr3_nt: TGTGCCAGCAGCTTAACACAGGACACTGAAGCTTTCTTT; cdr3_aa: CASSLTQDTEAFF
clone_size: once; d_call: -; v_call: TRBV19; j_call: TRBJ2-3; cdr3_nt: TGTGCCAGTACGACAGCCAGTAGCACAGATACGCAGTATTTT; cdr3_aa: CASTTASSTDTQYF